This T cell receptor beta chain was observed in a study of blood T cell repertoires in COVID-19. Study-wide context: The origin of the acute and convalescent COVID-19 samples was the United States, Italy and Spain. Sample material is recorded as cDNA or gDNA derived from T cells, B-cell-depleted T cells, or PBMCs.

In germline, CDR1 is SGHNT, CDR2 YYREEE (reference sequence). The CDR3 runs to 19 residues. The trim removed 3 bases at V and 4 bases at J, leaving 14 bases unmatched. Per the authors' pipeline: Amplification from reference gene primers served as the basis for estimated nucleated cell counts. Sequencing used immunoSEQ multiplex PCR; TCRdb keeps in-frame clones, though not all of them. V and J calls and clone size are copied from that table; D and trimming were computed from the DNA. The table includes over 200,000 clones, around four fifths detected once. J is TRBJ2-2 and V is TRBV5-4, with 11 bases that match TRBD2. Specimen: peripheral blood. The clonotype originates from a man aged 35 to 55 with active or convalescent COVID-19. For the CDR3, the DNA is TGTGCCAGCAGCTCCTACTTGACTAGCGGGAAGGTGGTCACCGGGGAGCTGTTTTTT. Protein sequence: CASSSYLTSGKVVTGELFF.